The rows below give T cell receptor beta chains drawn from one sample of a study of breast tumors, draining lymph nodes, adjacent tissues. TCRdb independently ran MiXCR on the multiplex PCR reads; one entry per CDR3 protein. The sample includes 200,000 to 300,000 distinct CDR3 sequences, 30% to 35% of them seen just once. Sequenced material: axillary lymph node tissue. The receptors were sampled from a female donor with breast cancer. Some clones in this sample may be carry-over from other donors' samples. Each CDR3 is given without its conserved first and last residue.

TRBV7-2	14	TRBJ2-3	ASSVLAGAYTDTQY
TRBV11-3	11	TRBJ2-7	ASSSPLSYEQY
TRBV9	13	TRBJ2-7	ASSPVNGSPYEQY
TRBV11-2	12	TRBJ1-2	ASSTKTANYGYT
TRBV11-2	13	TRBJ2-3	ASVTRAGSTDTQY
TRBV19	10	TRBJ2-7	ASETGSYEQY
TRBV6-1	15	TRBJ1-5	ASSGDSGTGGRQPQH
TRBV29-1	10	TRBJ1-5	SLEGVRQPQH
TRBV29-1	13	TRBJ1-1	SVHETGRRNTEAF
TRBV14	16	TRBJ2-6	ASSQDQGSVSGANVLT
TRBV27	13	TRBJ2-7	ASSPLGTPTYEQY
TRBV12-3/TRBV12-4	13	TRBJ2-7	ASSLGGTGTYEQY
TRBV11-3	14	TRBJ2-5	ASSLDPSPPQGTQY
TRBV5-1	13	TRBJ2-6	ASSLLQPGANVLT
TRBV11-2	13	TRBJ2-7	ASSSHLAWRAFQY
TRBV4-2	15	TRBJ1-1	ASSQDPRGEGDSEAF
TRBV2	16	TRBJ2-1	ASSGRLLAGGGGNEQF
TRBV30	10	TRBJ2-7	ACVGGKSEQY
TRBV19	14	TRBJ2-3	ASSTPRGLGTDTQY
TRBV9	13	TRBJ2-1	ASSGRDYLFDEQF
TRBV25-1	13	TRBJ2-7	ASSGGNRGSYEQY
TRBV5-6	15	TRBJ1-6	ASSSGTGSSYNSPLH
TRBV5-1	12	TRBJ2-1	ASSPGGYYNEQF
TRBV7-2	13	TRBJ1-6	ASSFGQGAGSPLH